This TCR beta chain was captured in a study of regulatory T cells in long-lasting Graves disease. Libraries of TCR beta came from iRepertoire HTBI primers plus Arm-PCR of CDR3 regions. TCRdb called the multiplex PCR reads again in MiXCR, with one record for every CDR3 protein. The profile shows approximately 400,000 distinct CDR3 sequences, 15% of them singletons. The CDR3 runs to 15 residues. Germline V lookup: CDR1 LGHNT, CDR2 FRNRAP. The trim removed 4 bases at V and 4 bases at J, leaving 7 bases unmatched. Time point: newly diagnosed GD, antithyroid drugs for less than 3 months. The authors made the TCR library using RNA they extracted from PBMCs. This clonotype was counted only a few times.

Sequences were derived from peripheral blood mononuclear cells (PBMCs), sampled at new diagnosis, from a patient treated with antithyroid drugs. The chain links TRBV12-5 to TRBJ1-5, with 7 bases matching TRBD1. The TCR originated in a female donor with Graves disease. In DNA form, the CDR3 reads TGTGCTAGTGGTTCCTACACAGGGGTTAATCAGCCCCAGCATTTT. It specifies CASGSYTGVNQPQHF.